This T cell receptor (beta chain) was profiled in a study of neoadjuvant anti-PD-1 for oral cavity cancer. Study-wide background: Patients mostly received three to four biweekly nivolumab doses at 3 mg/kg before surgery. Patients without progression received a fourth nivolumab dose around day 43, then surgical resection on days 50-56. Notes on the study in general: With three patients per group, TCR findings need larger cohorts.

Analysis of PBMCs was direct, with no culture step. Profiling relied on immunoSEQ multiplex PCR, and the TCRdb table lists in-frame clones only, not all of them. The sample includes some 71,000 clones, 65% to 85% of them seen just once. The junction had 16 bases not matched to a gene; V was cut back by 1 base and J by 4 bases. CDR3 size: 19 residues. Germline V lookup: CDR1 MGHRA, CDR2 YSYEKL. Regarding this clone: Its antigen is unknown.

V is TRBV4-1 and J is TRBJ1-5; 7 bases align to TRBD1. Specimen: PBMCs, collected before nivolumab (anti-PD-1) treatment. This clonotype originated in a person between 35 and 79 years old with oral cavity squamous cell carcinoma. For the CDR3, the DNA is TGCGCCAGCAGCCAAGTGGGAGGACAGGTCTATGCGAGGAATCAGCCCCAGCATTTT. This translates into CASSQVGGQVYARNQPQHF.